The next 16 T cell receptor beta chains were all read from a single sample in a study of breast tumors, draining lymph nodes, adjacent tissues. TCRdb used MiXCR to reprocess the multiplex PCR reads, holding one entry per CDR3 protein. The table includes roughly 110,000 distinct CDR3 sequences, 30% detected once. Axillary draining lymph nodes of breast cancer patients supplied the node samples. Sequenced: axillary lymph node tissue. These receptor sequences come from a female donor with breast cancer. Some clones in this sample may be carry-over from other donors' samples.

This clonotype was recorded at least ten times. V gene TRBV10-2 combines with J gene TRBJ2-7; 7 bases map to TRBD1. The V gene's germline CDR1 is WSHSY and CDR2 SAAADI. The CDR3 sequence is 15 residues long. V dropped 6 bases and J dropped 3; count of bases not matched to a gene: 11. Written as DNA, the CDR3 is TGCGCCAGCAGGGAGCCAGGGGGTCAGAACTACGAGCAGTACTTC. Its translation is CASREPGGQNYEQYF.

This clonotype was counted ten times or more. The chain uses TRBV7-9 and TRBJ1-6; TRBD1 matches 9 bases. Trimming at V came to 5 bases and at J to 9 bases, leaving 8 bases not matched to a gene. Germline V gene sequence: CDR1 SEHNR, CDR2 FQNEAQ (reference sequence). This CDR3 spans 15 amino acids. CDR3 protein: CASSKFGQGFSPLHF. The CDR3 DNA sequence: TGTGCCAGCAGCAAATTCGGACAGGGGTTTTCACCCCTCCACTTT.

In this sample, this clonotype turned up a few times. The CDR3 DNA sequence: TGTGCCAGCAGTCAATTTGTCGGGACAGGGTTCTATAGCAATCAGCCCCAGCATTTT. It yields the protein CASSQFVGTGFYSNQPQHF. The chain joins TRBV6-1 to TRBJ1-5, with 9 bases that match TRBD1. The CDR3 is 19 amino acids. The ends lost 5 bases at V and 0 bases at J; junction bases unmatched: 14. Germline V gives CDR1 MNHNS, CDR2 SASEGT.

In this sample, this clonotype turned up many times. V gene TRBV6-2 or TRBV6-3 combines with J gene TRBJ2-7; a weak D match, TRBD2 (6 bases). The V gene lost 6 bases and the J gene lost 2 bases, with 17 bases spanning the gap. Germline V gene sequence: CDR1 MNHEY, CDR2 SVGEGT. The CDR3 length is 15 residues. This CDR3 is CASSPSGGAAYEQYF. For the CDR3, the DNA is TGTGCCAGCAGCCCAAGCGGCGGGGCGGCCTACGAGCAGTACTTC.

In its sample, this clonotype was seen many times. V gene TRBV20-1 combines with J gene TRBJ2-7, with D tentatively TRBD2 (5 bases). The CDR3 covers 16 residues. Germline V CDR1 and CDR2: DFQATT, SNEGSKA (reference sequence). With 2 bases removed from V and 1 base from J, the gap between germline ends came to 18 bases. CDR3 residues: CSARPPPGIVSYEQYF. CDR3 nucleotide sequence: TGCAGTGCTAGACCCCCCCCGGGGATCGTATCCTACGAGCAGTACTTC.

Many counts were recorded for this clonotype. Germline is not matched at one junction end, which may reflect a read error. The chain carries TRBV7-7 and TRBJ2-3; 9 nucleotides align to TRBD2. Germline V gene lookup returns CDR1 SSHAT and CDR2 FNYEAQ (reference sequence). There are 15 residues in the CDR3. CDR3 bases: TGTGCTAGCAGCCTAGGGACTAGCCGGTCGGATACGCAGTATTTT. This translates into CASSLGTSRSDTQYF. Filled out from reference TRBV7-7 and TRBJ2-3, the complete variable domain reads GAGVSQSPRYKVTKRGQDVTLRCDPISSHATLYWYQQALGQGPEFLTYFNYEAQPDKSGLPSDRFSAERPEGSISTLTIQRTEQRDSAMYRCASSLGTSRSDTQYFGPGTRLTVL.

Many counts were recorded for this clonotype. This sequence joins TRBV7-9 and TRBJ2-5, with a possible D match to TRBD2 (7 bases). The CDR3 is made up of 15 amino acids. V lost 3 bases to trimming and J lost 5 bases, with 16 bases between them. Looked up from germline, CDR1 is SEHNR and CDR2 is FQNEAQ (reference sequence). CDR3 bases: TGTGCCAGCAGCTTGGGGGGGGCGCAAAAGGAGACCCAGTACTTC. Encoded protein: CASSLGGAQKETQYF.

Of note for this clonotype: At one end, the junction sequence differs from germline, possibly due to a read error. The chain is built from TRBV9 and TRBJ2-1; 8 bases line up with TRBD2. Germline V CDR1 and CDR2: SGDLS, YYNGEE. The CDR3 totals 16 residues. Written as DNA, the CDR3 is TGTGCCAGCAGCGTCGGGGGCGGGGGGATTAACAATGAGCGGTTCTTC. This translates into CASSVGGGGINNERFF.

This clonotype occurred many times. The V call is TRBV7-9, the J call TRBJ2-3; a weak D match, TRBD1 (5 bases). Germline CDR1 SEHNR, CDR2 FQNEAQ (reference sequence). The CDR3 is made up of 15 amino acids. Trimming stripped 2 bases from V and 1 base from J, with 10 bases between. The CDR3 DNA follows: TGTGCCAGCAGCTTACAGGGTATCGGCACAGATACGCAGTATTTT. This gives the protein CASSLQGIGTDTQYF.

The chain joins TRBV9 to TRBJ2-5, with 7 bases identical to TRBD2. With V trimmed by 0 bases and J by 4 bases, 18 bases remained unmatched. CDR3 size: 19 residues. Germline CDR1 is SGDLS and CDR2 is YYNGEE. The CDR3 spells CASSVVRLWASGEGETQYF. The CDR3 DNA follows: TGTGCCAGCAGCGTAGTCAGATTGTGGGCTAGCGGAGAAGGAGAGACCCAGTACTTC.

The chain joins TRBV6-5 to TRBJ1-6; 7 bases agree with TRBD1. CDR1 MNHEY and CDR2 SVGAGI come from the germline V gene. V trimming: 6 bases; J trimming: 5 bases; junction bases outside the gene matches: 1. The CDR3 contains 13 residues. The CDR3 region is CASRGQNNSPLHF. DNA for the CDR3: TGTGCCAGCAGGGGACAGAATAATTCACCCCTCCACTTT.

This clonotype was found many times. The V and J genes are TRBV29-1 and TRBJ2-5, with D perhaps given as TRBD1 or TRBD2 (6 bases each). Trimming shortened V by 0 bases and J by 5 bases, and 19 bases separated the two germline ends. The CDR3 runs to 16 residues. Germline values: CDR1 SQVTM, CDR2 ANQGSEA. CDR3 coding DNA: TGCAGCGTTGAAGAGGGCCGGGGGCTATTTGGGGAGACCCAGTACTTC. Its translation: CSVEEGRGLFGETQYF.

Remarks on this clonotype: Since the CDR3 does not end with the conserved phenylalanine or tryptophan, this likely comes from a read error. This chain links TRBV25-1 with TRBJ2-6; a weak D match, TRBD2 (5 bases). CDR1 is MGHDK, CDR2 SYGVNS, per germline. This CDR3 spans 15 amino acids. The CDR3 coding sequence is TGCGCCAGCATGGATTCGCGGGTTGGGGCCAACGTCCTGACTTCC. Its translation: CASMDSRVGANVLTS.

The chain uses TRBV7-3 and TRBJ1-4; 9 positions match TRBD1. The CDR3 is 15 amino acids. V lost 3 bases, J lost 6 bases, and 5 bases stayed unmatched. Germline V CDR1 and CDR2: SGHTA, FQGTGA. CDR3 bases: TGTGCCAGCAGCTTTGACAGGGGGGAAGATGAAAAACTGTTTTTT. Amino acids: CASSFDRGEDEKLFF.

V is TRBV7-9 and J is TRBJ2-1; D may be TRBD2 (7 bases). V was trimmed by 2 bases and J by 2 bases, leaving 16 bases between them. Germline V gene data show CDR1 as SEHNR and CDR2 as FQNEAQ (reference sequence). This CDR3 is 17 amino acids long. The CDR3 DNA follows: TGTGCCAGCAGCTTATCCGGGGGGCCAACAGCCTACAATGAGCAGTTCTTC. Encoded protein: CASSLSGGPTAYNEQFF.

Comments on this clonotype: Given a much more abundant clone one base away, this may be a read error. This chain links TRBV5-4 with TRBJ2-2; tentatively, D is TRBD1 or TRBD2 (6 bases each). V lost 4 bases to trimming and J lost 1 base, with 14 bases between them. The CDR3 is made up of 16 amino acids. CDR1 is SGHNT, CDR2 YYREEE, per germline (reference sequence). As DNA, the CDR3 is TGTGCCAGCAGCAGGGGGGCCGCGGAGAACACCGGGGAGCTGTTTTTT. Amino acid sequence: CASSRGAAENTGELFF.